This T cell receptor beta chain was identified during a study of blood T cell repertoires in COVID-19 (dated by TCRdb to the early 2020s). Context from the whole study: Collaborator samples came from the United States, Italy and Spain and covered acute and convalescent phases of COVID-19. The prospective study material was composed of cDNA or gDNA derived from T cells, B-cell-depleted T cells, or PBMCs. Deeply sampled blood TCRbeta repertoires from subjects exposed to, actively infected with, or recovered from COVID-19 were included in the dataset. The repertoires were made available in a free public database intended to serve as a resource for research on the immune response to SARS-CoV-2. The samples were drawn from two sources: the first 160 participants of the ongoing ImmuneRACE study, and 1,000 to 1,500 subjects contributed by 6 global collaborators. Sample metadata almost always included a de-identified subject ID, COVID-19 status, age in years and sex. HLA class I and class II types, where available, came from metadata supplied by the sample provider rather than from assay-based typing.

TCRbeta CDR3 regions were amplified from genomic DNA by means of the immunoSEQ Assay, a bias-controlled multiplex PCR. The paper's data handling went like this. The number of nucleated cells in each sample was estimated from the amplification of reference gene primers within the assay. To quantify the absolute abundance of each unique TCRbeta CDR3 rearrangement, sequence reads were collapsed and filtered. Productive Simpson clonality was computed per sample as the square root of Simpson's diversity index over productive rearrangements. TCRdb's version of the immuneACCESS table is confined to in-frame rearrangements and falls short of the full clone set. An unresolved V gene accounts for under half of the shortfall where checked; the remainder is of unknown origin. D and trimming come from the DNA, and the V and J calls and clone size come from that table. For this sample the table gives around 160,000 clones, of which around 89% were detected only once. The ten largest clones represent 0.95% to 1.5% of the sample.

Results the study describes overall, beyond this receptor: The amount of clinical and demographic metadata varied by source and participant and was provided uncurated.

Concerning this clone: The antigen it recognizes is unknown. The sample holds no much larger clone one base away, and base qualities are not on file.

Enrolling through a virtual design, the prospective study's participants ranged in age from roughly 18 to 100 years and lived across some 23 United States geographic areas. Cohort assignment in the prospective study relied on participant-reported clinical history from a screening survey and a study questionnaire. In the prospective study, whole blood, serum and a nasopharyngeal or oropharyngeal swab were collected from each participant by mobile phlebotomists. Over a roughly 2-month period, participants in the prospective study had the option of providing additional blood draws and questionnaires. Blood samples from the prospective study were shipped frozen or at room temperature prior to DNA extraction. The germline V gene (reference sequence) provides CDR1 LGHDT and CDR2 YNNKEL. Reading from cysteine to phenylalanine, the CDR3 counts 17 amino acids. The DNA shown is the 51-base CDR3, in frame from base 1. Relative to germline, V is missing 5 bases and J is missing 0 bases, with 9 bases of the junction outside any gene match.

The material sequenced was PBMCs or T cells enriched from blood (not recorded which). The V gene is TRBV3-1 (or the pseudogene TRBV3-2) and the J gene is TRBJ1-3; 8 of the junction bases match TRBD1. The receptor was derived from a woman in her twenties or thirties with acute COVID-19. The encoded CDR3 is CASSTSSGTGSGNTIYF. The nucleotide sequence reads TGTGCCAGCAGCACCTCGTCCGGGACAGGCTCTGGAAACACCATATATTTT.